The next 14 T cell receptor beta chains were all read from a single sample in a study of blood T cell repertoires in COVID-19. The repertoire was sequenced with immunoSEQ multiplex PCR; TCRdb's copy has only in-frame clones and lacks some. The sample includes 140,000 to 150,000 clones, 80% of them seen just once. The sequenced material came from peripheral blood. The receptors were sampled from a man aged 60 to 69 with active or convalescent COVID-19.

The chain has TRBV20-1 and TRBJ1-5, with a tentative D call TRBD1 (6 bases). Germline values: CDR1 DFQATT, CDR2 SNEGSKA (reference sequence). The ends were cut back, 3 bases at V and 3 bases at J, with 12 bases in the middle. This CDR3 comprises 14 residues. CDR3 sequence: CSASSGQHNQPQHF. CDR3 DNA sequence: TGCAGTGCTAGTTCAGGACAGCACAATCAGCCCCAGCATTTT.

The rearrangement joins TRBV19 to TRBJ1-5; D gene ambiguous. This CDR3 is built from 13 residues. Trimming removed 3 bases from V and 1 base from J, with 4 bases in between. Germline CDR1 LNHDA, CDR2 SQIVND (reference sequence). DNA of the CDR3: TGTGCCAGTAGTATTCAGAGCAATCAGCCCCAGCATTTT. As protein: CASSIQSNQPQHF.

The V call is TRBV27, the J call TRBJ1-2, with D possibly TRBD1 on 5 matching bases. V lost 2 bases to trimming and J lost 4 bases, with 8 bases between them. CDR3 length equals 13 residues. In germline, CDR1 is MNHEY, CDR2 SMNVEV (reference sequence). CDR3 DNA: TGTGCCAGCAGTTTACAGGGCACCTATGGCTACACCTTC. This sequence encodes CASSLQGTYGYTF.

This clone was seen only a few times. The rearrangement joins TRBV27 to TRBJ1-1; maybe TRBD1 (5 bases). The CDR3 runs to 15 residues. V gave up 5 bases and J gave up 4 bases, with 17 bases separating them. CDR1 is MNHEY and CDR2 is SMNVEV in the germline V gene (reference sequence). The CDR3 protein is CASSPRTNLGTEAFF. The CDR3 coding sequence is TGTGCCAGCAGTCCTCGGACAAACCTGGGCACTGAAGCTTTCTTT.

The V call is TRBV7-9, the J call TRBJ2-7; 10 bases align to TRBD1. Germline V gene sequence: CDR1 SEHNR, CDR2 FQNEAQ (reference sequence). The V and J ends lost 5 bases and 0 bases, in that order; junction bases with no gene match: 10. CDR3 size: 17 residues. The DNA of the CDR3 is TGTGCCAGCAGCCCCAGCCCCTGGGACAGGGGCTCCTACGAGCAGTACTTC. It encodes CASSPSPWDRGSYEQYF.

This rearrangement joins TRBV14 to TRBJ2-1; 14 nucleotides align to TRBD2. The CDR3 extends over 21 amino acids. Unmatched junction bases numbered 12, after V lost 1 base and J lost 1 base. Germline V CDR1 and CDR2: SGHDN, FVKESK. The DNA for the CDR3 is TGTGCCAGCAGCCAAGTCAAAGGGGGGACTAGCGGGAGAATGTCCTACAATGAGCAGTTCTTC. As protein: CASSQVKGGTSGRMSYNEQFF.

This clone was seen once. The rearrangement links TRBV6-6 to TRBJ1-1; D perhaps matches TRBD1 (5 bases). V gave up 7 bases and J gave up 4 bases, with 13 bases separating them. Germline values: CDR1 MNHNY, CDR2 SVGAGI (reference sequence). The CDR3 sequence is 13 residues long. The CDR3 coding sequence is TGTGCCAGCACGGGCAGGGAGGCCACTGAAGCTTTCTTT. It codes for CASTGREATEAFF.

The rearrangement joins TRBV5-1 to TRBJ2-3; D is unresolved. V was pared by 0 bases and J by 5 bases, with 13 bases between. The germline CDR1 and CDR2 sequences are SGHRS and YFSETQ. The CDR3 consists of 15 residues. The CDR3 bases are TGCGCCAGCAGCTTGGCCGAAACCCCAGGAGATACGCAGTATTTT. This encodes CASSLAETPGDTQYF.

CDR3 coding DNA: TGTGCCAGCAGTTCCCCCCTGGGGCAGGCGGCGGGGGAGCTGTTTTTT. This encodes CASSSPLGQAAGELFF. J is TRBJ2-2 and V is TRBV27; a possible D gene is TRBD1 (5 bases). The CDR3 contains 16 residues. Germline lookup yields CDR1 MNHEY and CDR2 SMNVEV (reference sequence). The V and J ends lost 4 bases and 8 bases respectively, with 20 bases between them.

The chain joins TRBV19 to TRBJ1-2; tentatively, D is TRBD1 (6 bases). Germline CDR1 and CDR2: LNHDA and SQIVND (reference sequence). The CDR3 is made up of 14 amino acids. Trimming shortened V by 7 bases and J by 3 bases, and 15 bases separated the two germline ends. The CDR3 here is CASKRNRADYGYTF. The CDR3 DNA follows: TGTGCCAGTAAACGAAACAGGGCGGACTATGGCTACACCTTC.

The J gene is TRBJ2-1, the V gene TRBV28; D is perhaps TRBD2 (6 bases). CDR1 is MDHEN, CDR2 SYDVKM, per germline. The CDR3 loop spans 11 amino acids. The germline V and J ends were trimmed by 9 bases and 5 bases, with 8 bases remaining between them. The CDR3 DNA follows: TGTGCCAGTGGGAGGAACAATGAGCAGTTCTTC. It yields the protein CASGRNNEQFF.

The chain links TRBV10-3 to TRBJ2-7, with 11 positions matching TRBD2. Germline loops: CDR1 ENHRY, CDR2 SYGVKD. With V trimmed by 8 bases and J by 3 bases, 15 bases remained unmatched. The CDR3 spans 17 residues. The CDR3 DNA reads TGTGCCATCCGGGGCTTAGCGGGAGGGCCACTGGGCTACGAGCAGTACTTC. Translating it yields CAIRGLAGGPLGYEQYF.

This chain uses TRBV4-1 with TRBJ1-2, with 10 nucleotides matching TRBD1. Germline V gene lookup returns CDR1 MGHRA and CDR2 YSYEKL. CDR3 length: 15 amino acids. The ends lost 6 bases at V and 7 bases at J; junction bases unmatched: 11. In nucleotides, the CDR3 is TGCGCCAGCAGAGTCCCCGGGACAGGGGCGTTTGGCTACACCTTC. Translated, it gives CASRVPGTGAFGYTF.

This clone was picked up a small number of times. The chain recombines TRBV3-1 (or the pseudogene TRBV3-2) with TRBJ1-2; 8 bases agree with TRBD1. This CDR3 is 16 amino acids long. Germline values: CDR1 LGHDT, CDR2 YNNKEL (reference sequence). V lost 0 bases to trimming and J lost 4 bases; unmatched junction nucleotides: 7. CDR3 amino acids: CASSQEGGTGLYGYTF. CDR3 sequence (DNA): TGTGCCAGCAGCCAAGAGGGCGGGACAGGCCTCTATGGCTACACCTTC.